Listed below are T cell receptor beta chains from one sample, sequenced in a study of beta chain features in type 1 diabetes. Clones were sequenced by immunoSEQ multiplex PCR, and TCRdb holds only the in-frame ones, with some missing. The profile shows fewer than 250,000 clones, roughly two thirds of them singletons. The sequencing input was naive CD4+ T cells from blood. All receptors derive from a man aged 25 to 45 in good health. Each CDR3 is given without its conserved first and last residue.

V: TRBV28; length: 15; CDR3: ASSQLRGNSGYNEQF
V: TRBV29-1; length: 16; CDR3: SVDEGAGLAGSTDTQY
V: TRBV30; length: 13; CDR3: AWRTLAGDPDTQY
V: TRBV7-2; length: 14; CDR3: ASSLTRGSFYNEQF
V: TRBV7-9; length: 10; CDR3: ASSLTPETQY
V: TRBV13; length: 13; CDR3: ASSSEGRATDTQY
V: TRBV30; length: 12; CDR3: AWTLARNTGELF
V: TRBV20-1; length: 9; CDR3: SASKTDTQY
V: TRBV9; length: 15; CDR3: ASSVAGTSGKGDTQY
V: TRBV7-2; length: 13; CDR3: ASSSQTMTGQPQH
V: TRBV9; length: 12; CDR3: ASSVTGSPDTQY
V: TRBV6-5; length: 12; CDR3: ASRSDTSIRGYT
V: TRBV28; length: 11; CDR3: ASTGVPSYEQY
V: TRBV9; length: 14; CDR3: ASSEKGSSYNSPLH
V: TRBV7-9; length: 13; CDR3: ASSLGQASTGELF
V: TRBV15; length: 14; CDR3: ATNKQQGKHTGELF
V: TRBV29-1; length: 10; CDR3: SVEQGTDTQY
V: TRBV29-1; length: 9; CDR3: SVDKGYEQY
V: TRBV25-1; length: 11; CDR3: TLSSPSAETQY
V: TRBV10-3; length: 12; CDR3: AISGGQRGETQY
V: TRBV29-1; length: 14; CDR3: SASPPTSGAHNEQF
V: TRBV20-1; length: 9; CDR3: SASSGAEAF
V: TRBV7-2; length: 12; CDR3: ASSLAGVTYEQY
V: TRBV7-2; length: 13; CDR3: ASSPPGLRTDTQY
V: TRBV4-1; length: 14; CDR3: ASRPGLASSTDTQY
V: TRBV4-3; length: 14; CDR3: ASSQGLAGPYNEQF
V: TRBV30; length: 11; CDR3: AWSGQGSYEQY
V: TRBV5-4; length: 11; CDR3: ASSLEPAGEQY
V: TRBV30; length: 13; CDR3: AWNWGLSGADTQY
V: TRBV5-1; length: 13; CDR3: ASRLGGRMSYEQY
V: TRBV4-1; length: 15; CDR3: ASSGGAGGTSYNEQF
V: TRBV19; length: 10; CDR3: ASSYRNTEAF
V: TRBV20-1; length: 9; CDR3: SARSSDTQY
V: TRBV27; length: 11; CDR3: ASSPYSGNTIY
V: TRBV25-1; length: 12; CDR3: ASRQTGINEKLF
V: TRBV19; length: 13; CDR3: ASNSGRGAKNIQY
V: TRBV4-2; length: 14; CDR3: ASSQGYSGQGGEQF
V: TRBV5-1; length: 11; CDR3: ASHPGWTGELF
V: TRBV15; length: 13; CDR3: ATSRDRDEYSPLH
V: TRBV25-1; length: 10; CDR3: ASSGQGYEQY
V: TRBV5-1; length: 13; CDR3: ASSLEGGSYNEQF
V: TRBV7-9; length: 13; CDR3: ASSPTLLALETQY
V: TRBV4-2; length: 13; CDR3: ASSQAVASGDEQF
V: TRBV7-2; length: 12; CDR3: ASSSARAVTTQY
V: TRBV5-1; length: 11; CDR3: ASSSRGEGEQF
V: TRBV4-3; length: 13; CDR3: ASSQEYHSSYEQY
V: TRBV29-1; length: 13; CDR3: SVSAGTGNTGELF
V: TRBV5-6; length: 10; CDR3: ASSWESYEQY
V: TRBV4-2; length: 11; CDR3: ASSQGLNYGYT
V: TRBV2; length: 13; CDR3: ASSAAALYNSPLH
V: TRBV29-1; length: 10; CDR3: SVEGISTEAF
V: TRBV30; length: 13; CDR3: AWSVRGVINQPQH